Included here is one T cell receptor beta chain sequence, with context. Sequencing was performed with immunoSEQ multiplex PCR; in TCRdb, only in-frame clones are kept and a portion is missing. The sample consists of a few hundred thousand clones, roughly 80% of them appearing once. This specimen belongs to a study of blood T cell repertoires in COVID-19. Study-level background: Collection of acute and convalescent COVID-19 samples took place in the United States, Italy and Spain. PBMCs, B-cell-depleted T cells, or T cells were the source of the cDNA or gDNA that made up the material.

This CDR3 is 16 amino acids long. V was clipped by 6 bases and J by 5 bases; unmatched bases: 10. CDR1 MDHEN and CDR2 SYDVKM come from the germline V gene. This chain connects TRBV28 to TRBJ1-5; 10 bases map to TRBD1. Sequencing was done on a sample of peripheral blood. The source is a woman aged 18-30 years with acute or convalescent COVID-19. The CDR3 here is CASSRRDRGLYQPQHF. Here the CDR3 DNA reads TGTGCCAGCAGCCGGAGAGACAGGGGGCTATATCAGCCCCAGCATTTT.